Listed below are T cell receptor beta chains from one sample, sequenced in a study of Tregs in tolerant kidney transplant recipients. Sequencing used immunoSEQ multiplex PCR; TCRdb keeps in-frame clones, though not all of them. Of 95,000 to 120,000 clones listed, 90% are singletons. This sample comprised CD4+ T cells from blood, obtained before the transplant. The receptors were gathered from a human donor who received a combined kidney and bone marrow transplant. Each CDR3 is given with its conserved first and last residue. The order of the fields is CDR3 DNA, CDR3 protein, clone size, J gene, V gene, CDR3 length, D gene. D genes are given only for firm matches. Not all rows give a size; the values are once, few, many and, for expanded clones, a class.

DNA: TGTGCCAGCAGCCAAGGTAGCTTCGTTTACAATGAGCAGTTCTTC
CDR3: CASSQGSFVYNEQFF
size: -
J: TRBJ2-1
V: TRBV4-2
length: 15
D: -

DNA: TGCGCCAGCAGGACTAGCGCACTTAAGAGCTCCTACAATGAGCAGTTCTTC
CDR3: CASRTSALKSSYNEQFF
size: -
J: TRBJ2-1
V: TRBV4-1
length: 17
D: TRBD2

DNA: TGTGCCAGCAGTGTGGCGGGAGGGCCGGAGGGGCAGTTCTTC
CDR3: CASSVAGGPEGQFF
size: few
J: TRBJ2-1
V: TRBV25-1
length: 14
D: TRBD2

DNA: TGTGCCAGCAGCTTGGACAGGGCCACTGAAGCTTTCTTT
CDR3: CASSLDRATEAFF
size: -
J: TRBJ1-1
V: TRBV11-2
length: 13
D: TRBD1

DNA: TGTGCCAGCAGTTACTCGGCAGGGAGGGGGTACGAGCAGTACTTC
CDR3: CASSYSAGRGYEQYF
size: -
J: TRBJ2-7
V: TRBV6-6
length: 15
D: -

DNA: TGTGCCAGCAGTTATCTTGGGGCCACCTACAATGAGCAGTTCTTC
CDR3: CASSYLGATYNEQFF
size: -
J: TRBJ2-1
V: TRBV6-6
length: 15
D: -

DNA: TGCGCCAGCAGGACGACTAGCGGGGGGCCCACAGATACGCAGTATTTT
CDR3: CASRTTSGGPTDTQYF
size: -
J: TRBJ2-3
V: TRBV5-1
length: 16
D: TRBD2

DNA: TGTGCCAGCAGCCCCGACAGGAACGGCTATGGCTACACCTTC
CDR3: CASSPDRNGYGYTF
size: few
J: TRBJ1-2
V: TRBV9
length: 14
D: -

DNA: TGTGCCAGCAGCAAAGCAGGAAAACAGATTCTCACAGATACGCAGTATTTT
CDR3: CASSKAGKQILTDTQYF
size: -
J: TRBJ2-3
V: TRBV21-1
length: 17
D: -

DNA: TGTGCCAGCAGTTTACAGGGGCGGTACTCCTACGAGCAGTACTTC
CDR3: CASSLQGRYSYEQYF
size: -
J: TRBJ2-7
V: TRBV28
length: 15
D: -

DNA: TGTGCCAGCAGGGCTAGCGGGAACACAGATACGCAGTATTTT
CDR3: CASRASGNTDTQYF
size: -
J: TRBJ2-3
V: TRBV2
length: 14
D: TRBD2

DNA: TGTGCCAGCAGTCGAGACAGTCATTATAATTCACCCCTCCACTTT
CDR3: CASSRDSHYNSPLHF
size: -
J: TRBJ1-6
V: TRBV6-1
length: 15
D: -

DNA: TGTGCCAGCAGCGTAGTAGAGGGTTCACCCCTCCACTTT
CDR3: CASSVVEGSPLHF
size: -
J: TRBJ1-6
V: TRBV9
length: 13
D: -

DNA: TGCGCCACTGGGACTAGCGGGCCGGGGACCGGGGAGCTGTTTTTT
CDR3: CATGTSGPGTGELFF
size: -
J: TRBJ2-2
V: TRBV10-2
length: 15
D: TRBD2

DNA: TGCGCCAGCAGCTCGACTACGAACACCGGGGAGCTGTTTTTT
CDR3: CASSSTTNTGELFF
size: -
J: TRBJ2-2
V: TRBV5-1
length: 14
D: -

DNA: TGCGCCAGCAGCGGATCTAGCGGGAGGCGGACAGATACGCAGTATTTT
CDR3: CASSGSSGRRTDTQYF
size: -
J: TRBJ2-3
V: TRBV5-1
length: 16
D: TRBD2

DNA: TGTGCCAGCAGCGTACAGAACTATGGCTACACCTTC
CDR3: CASSVQNYGYTF
size: -
J: TRBJ1-2
V: TRBV9
length: 12
D: -

DNA: TGTGCCAGCAGCCGGGGGACAGGGCTGAACACCGGGGAGCTGTTTTTT
CDR3: CASSRGTGLNTGELFF
size: -
J: TRBJ2-2
V: TRBV27
length: 16
D: TRBD1

DNA: TGTGCCAGCAGTTTCTCCGGGACAGAGTACTTC
CDR3: CASSFSGTEYF
size: few
J: TRBJ2-7
V: TRBV6-6
length: 11
D: TRBD1

DNA: TGTGCCAGCAGCTTCGGACTAGCGGGGGGGACCGGGGAGCTGTTTTTT
CDR3: CASSFGLAGGTGELFF
size: -
J: TRBJ2-2
V: TRBV2
length: 16
D: TRBD2